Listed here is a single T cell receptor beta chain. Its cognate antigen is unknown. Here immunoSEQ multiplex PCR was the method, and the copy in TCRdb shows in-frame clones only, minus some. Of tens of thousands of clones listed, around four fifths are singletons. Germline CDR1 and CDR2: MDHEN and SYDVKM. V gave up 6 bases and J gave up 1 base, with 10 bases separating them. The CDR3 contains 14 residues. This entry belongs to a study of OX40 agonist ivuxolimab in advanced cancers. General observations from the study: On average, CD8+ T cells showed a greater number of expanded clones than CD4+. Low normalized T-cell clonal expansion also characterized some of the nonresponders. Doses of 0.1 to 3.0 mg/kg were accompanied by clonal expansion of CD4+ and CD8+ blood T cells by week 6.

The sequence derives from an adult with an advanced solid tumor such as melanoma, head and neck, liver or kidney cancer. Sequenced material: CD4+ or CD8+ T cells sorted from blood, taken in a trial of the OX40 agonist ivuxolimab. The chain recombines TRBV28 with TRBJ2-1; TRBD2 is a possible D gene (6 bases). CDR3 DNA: TGTGCCAGCAGCTATAGCGGATCCTACAATGAGCAGTTCTTC. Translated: CASSYSGSYNEQFF.